This T cell receptor beta chain was sequenced for a study of blood T cells in healthy people across ages (dated by TCRdb to between 2015 and 2017). In the study overall: In model experiments, template switching captured about one uniquely barcoded TCR beta cDNA molecule for every two T cells. To track age-related changes in TCR beta repertoire diversity, the study relied on deep sequencing normalized with unique cDNA molecular identifiers. To avoid experimental bias, donors of different ages were distributed randomly across sequencing lanes. Four age groups were formed from the donors: young (average approximately 16 years), middle-aged (approximately 39), aged (about 68) and long-lived (less than 85). For two donors (one aged 18 to 30 and one aged 80 or older), the study analyzed two additional independent replicas of 1 million unique cDNA reads from the same blood draw.

Library preparation employed 5' RACE. These reads were obtained on an Illumina HiSeq 2500. The second PCR ran for roughly 7 to 11 cycles and used a J-beta primer mix along with a sample-barcoded 5' primer. A unique molecular identifier was introduced onto each TCR beta cDNA molecule by a template-switch 5' adaptor carrying 12 random nucleotides. Each sample yielded at least 3 million CDR3-containing paired-end reads. All of the RNA was converted into first-strand cDNA using the Mint cDNA synthesis kit, with a TRBC-specific oligonucleotide serving as the primer. All cDNA was treated with uracil-DNA glycosylase and then went through a first 18-cycle PCR with the universal primers M1SS and BC2_uni_R. The study's own analysis went as follows. For normalization, 1 million high-quality reads were randomly selected from each sample, with every read carrying a distinct molecular identifier. Instead of being binned into consensus sequences, reads that shared molecular identifiers were thrown out. CDR3 identification, clonotype clustering and error correction used MiTCR with a Q25 quality threshold and the strictest error-elimination algorithm. A nonparametric unseen species model with Euler transformation was used to estimate a lower bound on total TCR beta diversity. TCRdb reprocessing: public reads trimmed at Q25 with fastp, clones called with MiXCR, in-frame beta chains kept. All rows with the same CDR3 protein become a single entry with the most common DNA and genes. The V and J calls follow TCRdb's processing rather than the paper's. A total of under 2,000,000 distinct CDR3 sequences appear in this sample, about 50% of them only once. The ten largest clones take up roughly 2.1% of the sample.

The roughly 38 donors, aged about 6 to 90 years, were systemically healthy Caucasian individuals from Russia. Ten milliliters of peripheral blood were drawn from each donor into EDTA-treated Vacutainer tubes. Ficoll-Paque density-gradient centrifugation was used to isolate PBMCs, with at least 7 million per sample. Total RNA, at least 5 micrograms per sample, was extracted from PBMCs with Trizol reagent. The percentages of naive CD45RAhigh/CD27high T cells were determined by flow cytometry on a PBMC aliquot from every donor. This clonotype was recorded a few times. It has no known antigen specificity. No base-level quality is on record; no much larger clone is a single base apart. Points the paper makes about the study in general: Conclusive comparison of naive and antigen-experienced compartments was prevented by the profiling of bulk unsorted PBMCs. Observed TCR beta diversity correlated strongly with the percentage of naive T cells measured by flow cytometry. Compared with the aged group, the long-lived group had more naive CD4+ T cells, fewer expanded clones and increased TCR diversity, a pattern suggesting age selection. Observed TCR beta diversity per million T cells fell roughly linearly with age, and a significant reduction was already apparent by age roughly 41. Estimates of total diversity based on one million sequenced T cells were considered lower bounds and underestimates. Because donor CMV infection status was unknown, age-related changes in expanded clonotypes were potentially confounded.

Inclusive of the bounding cysteine and phenylalanine, the CDR3 is 20 residues long. Only the CDR3 portion is preserved as DNA: 60 bases, with reading frame beginning at the first base. From the germline V gene, CDR1 is LGHNA and CDR2 is YSLEER. Ends trimmed: V by 1 base, J by 4 bases; bases unmatched to a gene: 18. The chain joins TRBV4-3 to TRBJ2-7; 11 central bases correspond to TRBD1. The sample was blood. The TCR comes from a woman aged 40 to 55 in good health. The DNA sequence is as follows: TGCGCCAGCAGCCAAGGCCCGGGACAGGGGGGACTCGAATCAGTTTACGAGCAGTACTTC. This is translated as CASSQGPGQGGLESVYEQYF.